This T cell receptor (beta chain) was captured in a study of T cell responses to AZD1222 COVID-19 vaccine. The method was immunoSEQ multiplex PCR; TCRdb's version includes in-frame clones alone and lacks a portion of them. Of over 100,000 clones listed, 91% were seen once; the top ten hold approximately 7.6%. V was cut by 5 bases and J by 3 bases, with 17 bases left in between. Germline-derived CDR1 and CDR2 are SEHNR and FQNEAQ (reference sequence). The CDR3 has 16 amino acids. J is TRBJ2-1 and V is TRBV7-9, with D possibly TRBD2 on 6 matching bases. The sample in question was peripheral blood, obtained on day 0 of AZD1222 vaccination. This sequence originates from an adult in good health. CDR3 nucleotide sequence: TGTGCCAGCAGCCCCCTGGCGGGAACCAACTACAATGAGCAGTTCTTC. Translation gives CASSPLAGTNYNEQFF.